One sample yielded the 22 T cell receptor beta chains listed below, sequenced in a study of early T cells in non-severe SARS-CoV-2 infection (dated by TCRdb to the early 2020s). The receptor library was made with 5' RACE. The data were produced on a NextSeq 500. The public reads were reprocessed in TCRdb via fastp at Q25 and MiXCR, keeping in-frame beta chains. Under each unique CDR3 protein, matching rows form one entry showing the most common genes and DNA. Here the sample has approximately 76,000 distinct CDR3 sequences; about 11% occur a single time. The ten largest clonotypes hold roughly 4.7% of the sample. Sequencing was carried out using whole blood. The receptors originated from an adult who was a healthcare worker with PCR-confirmed SARS-CoV-2 infection or an uninfected control (not recorded which).

This clonotype was recorded many times. The V gene is TRBV6-5, the J gene TRBJ2-5, with D uncertain. There are 19 residues in the CDR3. The V end lost 0 bases, the J end lost 2 bases, and 22 bases lay between the germline ends. Germline V gives CDR1 MNHEY, CDR2 SVGAGI. The CDR3 DNA sequence: TGTGCCAGCAGTTACTCGGGGTTTGCGGCCGGCTCCCTTCAAGAGACCCAGTACTTC. Residues: CASSYSGFAAGSLQETQYF.

This clonotype was detected ten times or more. The genes are TRBV29-1 and TRBJ2-3; the D gene is possibly TRBD2 (5 bases). The CDR3 is 15 amino acids. V gave up 3 bases and J gave up 0 bases, with 13 bases separating them. Germline CDR1 is SQVTM and CDR2 is ANQGSEA. In DNA form, the CDR3 reads TGCAGCGTTGAGAAATTAGCGCTTAGCACAGATACGCAGTATTTT. Translating it yields CSVEKLALSTDTQYF.

In this sample, this clonotype turned up once. Here the CDR3 reads CASSRGNTEAFF. As DNA, the CDR3 is TGTGCCAGCAGTCGCGGTAATACTGAAGCTTTCTTT. The chain recombines TRBV6-1 with TRBJ1-1; no firm D call. There are 12 residues in the CDR3. With 5 bases removed from V and 5 bases from J, the gap between germline ends came to 9 bases. Germline V gene sequence: CDR1 MNHNS, CDR2 SASEGT.

The sample holds a few counts of this clonotype. J is TRBJ1-2 and V is TRBV19; the D gene is possibly TRBD1 (5 bases). Germline CDR1 LNHDA, CDR2 SQIVND (reference sequence). The CDR3 has 18 amino acids. Between the trimmed V and J ends, which lost 6 bases and 4 bases, there was a span of 27 bases. Written as DNA, the CDR3 is TGTGCCAGTAGCGCTACTTTTAGAGGGGCAGCCGGAGGCTATGGCTACACCTTC. Protein sequence: CASSATFRGAAGGYGYTF. The entire variable domain, with the rest obtained from reference TRBV19 and TRBJ1-2, is as follows: DGGITQSPKYLFRKEGQNVTLSCEQNLNHDAMYWYRQDPGQGLRLIYYSQIVNDFQKGDIAEGYSVSREKKESFPLTVTSAQKNPTAFYLCASSATFRGAAGGYGYTFGSGTRLTVV.

This clonotype was recorded at least ten times. The CDR3 DNA is TGTGCCTGGAGCAGAGCAACTAATGAAAAACTGTTTTTT. Protein product: CAWSRATNEKLFF. The chain carries TRBV30 and TRBJ1-4, with D uncertain. The CDR3 is 13 residues long. Trimming shortened V by 3 bases and J by 0 bases, and 5 bases separated the two germline ends. Germline loops: CDR1 GTSNPN, CDR2 SVGIG (reference sequence). The whole variable domain, filled in from reference TRBV30 and TRBJ1-4, reads SQTIHQWPATLVQPVGSPLSLECTVEGTSNPNLYWYRQAAGRGLQLLFYSVGIGQISSEVPQNLSASRPQDRQFILSSKKLLLSDSGFYLCAWSRATNEKLFFGSGTQLSVL.

This clonotype was detected a few times. The chain uses TRBV5-1 and TRBJ2-1; the match to TRBD1 covers 7 bases. The V segment lost 2 bases and the J segment 1 base; nucleotides outside the gene matches: 6. Germline V gene data show CDR1 as SGHRS and CDR2 as YFSETQ. The CDR3 extends over 16 amino acids. The CDR3: CASSFRTGLSYNEQFF. The DNA for the CDR3 is TGCGCCAGCAGCTTTCGGACAGGCCTATCCTACAATGAGCAGTTCTTC.

The chain recombines TRBV12-5 with TRBJ1-1; TRBD1 agrees at 7 bases. The CDR3 covers 15 residues. Germline lookup yields CDR1 LGHNT and CDR2 FRNRAP. The ends lost 4 bases at V and 2 bases at J; junction bases unmatched: 7. As DNA, the CDR3 is TGTGCTAGTGGTTCCTTGGACAGGAAAAACACTGAAGCTTTCTTT. Protein product: CASGSLDRKNTEAFF.

V is TRBV7-9 and J is TRBJ1-1; 7 bases line up with TRBD1. The CDR3 totals 16 residues. Germline CDR1 is SEHNR and CDR2 is FQNEAQ (reference sequence). Trimming cost V 4 bases and J 1 base; bases outside gene matches: 9. CDR3 in amino acids: CASSSPRGQPNTEAFF. CDR3 nucleotides: TGTGCCAGCAGCTCACCTAGGGGACAGCCGAACACTGAAGCTTTCTTT.

This clonotype was detected many times. The chain recombines TRBV5-6 with TRBJ1-5; TRBD1 is a possible D gene (5 bases). The germline CDR1 and CDR2 sequences are SGHDT and YYEEEE. The CDR3 is made up of 16 amino acids. Trimming shortened V by 4 bases and J by 4 bases, and 18 bases separated the two germline ends. In DNA, the CDR3 is TGTGCCAGCAGCCGGAGGGCACGCGGGGCGAATCAGCCCCAGCATTTT. Its protein is CASSRRARGANQPQHF. The full variable domain, its missing parts supplied by reference TRBV5-6 and TRBJ1-5, is DAGVTQSPTHLIKTRGQQVTLRCSPKSGHDTVSWYQQALGQGPQFIFQYYEEEERQRGNFPDRFSGHQFPNYSSELNVNALLLGDSALYLCASSRRARGANQPQHFGDGTRLSIL.

In this sample, this clonotype turned up many times. The rearrangement joins TRBV6-6 to TRBJ1-3, with TRBD1 matching 7 bases. V gave up 6 bases and J gave up 4 bases; unmatched junction bases: 0. Looked up from germline, CDR1 is MNHNY and CDR2 is SVGAGI (reference sequence). The CDR3 contains 12 residues. CDR3 amino acids: CASRTGGNTIYF. CDR3 nucleotide sequence: TGTGCCAGCAGGACAGGGGGAAACACCATATATTTT.

In this sample, this clonotype turned up many times. The gene calls are TRBV4-1 and TRBJ2-1; D is perhaps TRBD2 (5 bases). There are 15 residues in the CDR3. CDR1 MGHRA and CDR2 YSYEKL come from the germline V gene. V gave up 2 bases and J gave up 4 bases, with 12 bases separating them. The CDR3 loop reads CASSQSRRTYNEQFF. CDR3 sequence (DNA): TGCGCCAGCAGCCAATCTCGTCGGACTTACAATGAGCAGTTCTTC.

In its sample, this clonotype was seen many times. CDR3 DNA sequence: TGTGCCAGCAGCGAGCAGGGGGCAGGCGGGGAGCTGTTTTTT. Its translation is CASSEQGAGGELFF. The chain combines TRBV9 with TRBJ2-2, with TRBD1 identical over 8 bases. The length of the CDR3 is 14 residues. Germline V CDR1 and CDR2: SGDLS, YYNGEE. Trimming took 3 bases from V and 7 from J; bases not matched to a gene: 5. Complete variable domain (other parts from reference TRBV9 and TRBJ2-2): DSGVTQTPKHLITATGQRVTLRCSPRSGDLSVYWYQQSLDQGLQFLIQYYNGEERAKGNILERFSAQQFPDLHSELNLSSLELGDSALYFCASSEQGAGGELFFGEGSRLTVL.

This clonotype was detected ten times or more. The J gene is TRBJ1-2, the V gene TRBV7-2; possible D gene TRBD1, 5 bases. Germline V lookup: CDR1 SGHTA, CDR2 FQGNSA. The CDR3 consists of 14 residues. Trimming stripped 1 base from V and 4 bases from J, with 10 bases between. The CDR3 sequence: CASSLGPQGYGYTF. CDR3 nucleotide sequence: TGTGCCAGCAGCTTAGGACCCCAGGGCTATGGCTACACCTTC.

This clonotype was seen repeatedly, ten times or more. The chain recombines TRBV6-2 or TRBV6-3 with TRBJ1-5; possible D gene TRBD1, 5 bases. The CDR3 is 14 amino acids. V dropped 5 bases and J dropped 3 bases, with 11 bases sitting between them. Per germline, CDR1 MNHEY and CDR2 SVGEGT. CDR3 protein: CASSNGGYNQPQHF. CDR3 nucleotides: TGTGCCAGCAGTAATGGGGGGTACAATCAGCCCCAGCATTTT.

This clonotype was seen many times. V gene TRBV5-8 combines with J gene TRBJ2-7, with a tentative D call TRBD1 (5 bases). The germline CDR1 and CDR2 sequences are SGHTS and YDEGEE. There are 13 residues in the CDR3. V gave up 2 bases and J gave up 3 bases, with 9 bases separating them. Here the CDR3 reads CASSFQGSYEQYF. The CDR3 bases are TGTGCCAGCAGCTTTCAGGGAAGCTACGAGCAGTACTTC.

The genes are TRBV7-2 and TRBJ1-4, with D unclear. The CDR3 contains 14 residues. The germline CDR1 and CDR2 sequences are SGHTA and FQGNSA. V was cut by 0 bases and J by 3 bases, with 5 bases left in between. The CDR3 protein is CASSLAVSNEKLFF. CDR3 sequence (DNA): TGTGCCAGCAGCTTAGCCGTCTCTAATGAAAAACTGTTTTTT. Drawing the rest from reference TRBV7-2 and TRBJ1-4, the complete variable domain is GAGVSQSPSNKVTEKGKDVELRCDPISGHTALYWYRQSLGQGLEFLIYFQGNSAPDKSGLPSDRFSAERTGGSVSTLTIQRTQQEDSAVYLCASSLAVSNEKLFFGSGTQLSVL.

The gene calls are TRBV29-1 and TRBJ2-3, with TRBD1 as a possible D gene (5 bases). Germline lookup yields CDR1 SQVTM and CDR2 ANQGSEA. The CDR3 runs to 15 residues. Trimming removed 1 base from V and 1 base from J, with 12 bases in between. CDR3 sequence reads: CSVEGREGGTDTQYF. CDR3 nucleotides: TGCAGCGTTGAAGGCAGGGAAGGGGGCACAGATACGCAGTATTTT.

This chain connects TRBV7-9 to TRBJ1-4, with D maybe TRBD1 (5 bases). V dropped 0 bases and J dropped 0 bases, with 17 bases sitting between them. The CDR3 is made up of 19 amino acids. In germline, CDR1 is SEHNR, CDR2 FQNEAQ (reference sequence). The CDR3 region is CASSLALQGSYATNEKLFF. The CDR3 nucleotides are TGTGCCAGCAGCTTAGCCCTTCAGGGCAGCTACGCAACTAATGAAAAACTGTTTTTT.

This clonotype was seen more than once but under ten times. V and J are TRBV7-9 and TRBJ2-1; D not certain. V was trimmed by 5 bases and J by 9 bases, leaving 11 bases between them. The germline CDR1 and CDR2 sequences are SEHNR and FQNEAQ (reference sequence). The CDR3 has 12 residues. The CDR3, as DNA: TGTGCCAGCAGCCAGGAAAGCCCTGAGCAGTTCTTC. Its translation is CASSQESPEQFF.

The V and J genes are TRBV7-3 and TRBJ1-2; 8 bases align to TRBD1. J gave up 6 bases and V 2 bases, and 8 bases lay outside the gene matches. CDR1 and CDR2 (germline): SGHTA, FQGTGA. The CDR3 runs 15 residues. The CDR3 is CASSLGQGSKDGYTF. Written as DNA, the CDR3 is TGTGCCAGCAGCTTAGGACAGGGATCGAAAGATGGCTACACCTTC.

Ten or more counts support this clonotype. The chain uses TRBV20-1 and TRBJ2-5; D not certain. Trimming removed 3 bases at V and 5 bases at J, with 7 bases between. This CDR3 has 11 residues. The V gene's germline CDR1 is DFQATT and CDR2 SNEGSKA (reference sequence). CDR3 sequence: CSASSKETQYF. CDR3 sequence (DNA): TGCAGTGCTAGCTCTAAGGAGACCCAGTACTTC.

This clonotype has only a few counts. The chain employs TRBV7-9 and TRBJ2-5; TRBD2 matches at 8 bases. Germline CDR1 is SEHNR and CDR2 is FQNEAQ (reference sequence). The length of the CDR3 is 16 residues. J lost 1 base, V lost 2 bases, and 6 bases had no gene match. This chain's CDR3 is CASSLWSGTSQETQYF. CDR3 sequence (DNA): TGTGCCAGCAGCTTATGGTCAGGGACTAGCCAAGAGACCCAGTACTTC. Based on the CDR3 plus reference TRBV7-9 and TRBJ2-5, the full variable domain is DTGVSQNPRHKITKRGQNVTFRCDPISEHNRLYWYRQTLGQGPEFLTYFQNEAQLEKSRLLSDRFSAERPKGSFSTLEIQRTEQGDSAMYLCASSLWSGTSQETQYFGPGTRLLVL.